The rows below give T cell receptor beta chains drawn from one sample of a study of graft-versus-host responses after intestinal transplantation. Which antigens these TCRs recognize remains unknown. Produced via immunoSEQ multiplex PCR; TCRdb's table is partial and in-frame only. Of 20,000 to 25,000 clones listed, almost 85% are singletons. Sequenced material: unstimulated CD8+ T cells sorted from spleen or lymph node cells, taken before transplant. The receptors come from a human donor who was the organ donor for an intestinal transplant. Each CDR3 is given with its conserved first and last residue. A D gene is named only where the DNA matches it firmly. Only part of the rows carry a size: once, few, many, or a class if the clone is expanded.

CDR3aa: CASSPRGVREKNVLTF; CDR3nt: TGTGCCAGCAGCCCGCGGGGGGTTAGGGAAAAAAACGTCCTGACTTTC; len: 16; v_gene: TRBV7-6; d_gene: TRBD2; j_gene: TRBJ2-6; abundance: -
CDR3aa: CASGILGRMNTEAFF; CDR3nt: TGTGCCAGCGGAATCCTTGGACGCATGAACACTGAAGCTTTCTTT; len: 15; v_gene: TRBV5-4; d_gene: -; j_gene: TRBJ1-1; abundance: -
CDR3aa: CASSSHVGDVSYNEQFF; CDR3nt: TGTGCCAGCAGTTCGCATGTCGGCGACGTCTCCTACAATGAGCAGTTCTTC; len: 17; v_gene: TRBV27; d_gene: -; j_gene: TRBJ2-1; abundance: once
CDR3aa: CASSAPYNEQFF; CDR3nt: TGTGCCAGCAGTGCTCCCTATAATGAGCAGTTCTTC; len: 12; v_gene: TRBV25-1; d_gene: -; j_gene: TRBJ2-1; abundance: -
CDR3aa: CASSVGRQGDNYGYTF; CDR3nt: TGTGCCAGCAGCGTAGGTCGACAGGGTGACAACTATGGCTACACCTTC; len: 16; v_gene: TRBV9; d_gene: TRBD1; j_gene: TRBJ1-2; abundance: -
CDR3aa: CASSQAQTDSGNTIYF; CDR3nt: TGCGCCAGCAGCCAAGCCCAGACAGACTCTGGAAACACCATATATTTT; len: 16; v_gene: TRBV4-1; d_gene: -; j_gene: TRBJ1-3; abundance: -
CDR3aa: CASSFWRRGTEAFF; CDR3nt: TGCGCCAGCAGCTTTTGGCGGAGGGGGACTGAAGCTTTCTTT; len: 14; v_gene: TRBV5-1; d_gene: -; j_gene: TRBJ1-1; abundance: few
CDR3aa: CASRGGVGEKLFF; CDR3nt: TGTGCCAGCAGGGGGGGAGTCGGCGAAAAACTGTTTTTT; len: 13; v_gene: TRBV6-1; d_gene: -; j_gene: TRBJ1-4; abundance: -
CDR3aa: CASSPVGAGLYEQYF; CDR3nt: TGTGCCAGCTCACCAGTCGGGGCCGGATTATACGAGCAGTACTTC; len: 15; v_gene: TRBV18; d_gene: -; j_gene: TRBJ2-7; abundance: -
CDR3aa: CASSDGGTQYF; CDR3nt: TGTGCCAGCAGTGACGGAGGGACCCAGTACTTC; len: 11; v_gene: TRBV9; d_gene: -; j_gene: TRBJ2-5; abundance: -
CDR3aa: CASSTGTGLYEQYF; CDR3nt: TGTGCCAGTAGTACCGGGACAGGGCTTTACGAGCAGTACTTC; len: 14; v_gene: TRBV19; d_gene: TRBD1; j_gene: TRBJ2-7; abundance: -
CDR3aa: CSVEDQDRGKFF; CDR3nt: TGCAGCGTTGAAGATCAGGACAGGGGGAAGTTCTTC; len: 12; v_gene: TRBV29-1; d_gene: TRBD1; j_gene: TRBJ2-1; abundance: -
CDR3aa: CSAAWVGYEQYF; CDR3nt: TGCAGCGCCGCGTGGGTGGGCTACGAGCAGTACTTC; len: 12; v_gene: TRBV29-1; d_gene: -; j_gene: TRBJ2-7; abundance: -
CDR3aa: CASSLLWNTEAFF; CDR3nt: TGTGCCAGCAGTTTGTTGTGGAACACTGAAGCTTTCTTT; len: 13; v_gene: TRBV27; d_gene: -; j_gene: TRBJ1-1; abundance: -